This TCR beta chain is from a study of T cell responses to AZD1222 COVID-19 vaccine. Study-level background: It was second doses at about 4 or about 12 weeks that were pooled. Study-wide findings and caveats: Clonal diversity was possibly underestimated; the donors were predominantly white British and more often female. Baseline antibody screening turned up just a handful of seropositive AZD1222 recipients. Spike-specific TCR breadth and depth went up after people got two AZD1222 doses.

Assay used: immunoSEQ multiplex PCR; TCRdb lists only in-frame clones, some missing. The data hold fewer than 200,000 clones, with 85% to 95% observed a single time. Concerning this clone itself: Antigen unknown. Additional DNA sequences in this sample encode the identical CDR3.

This CDR3 is built from 14 residues. The junction had 5 bases not matched to a gene; V was cut back by 6 bases and J by 4 bases. The germline V gene has CDR1 MNHEY and CDR2 SMNVEV (reference sequence). The sample in question was peripheral blood, obtained on day 0 of AZD1222 vaccination. The rearrangement uses TRBV27 and TRBJ1-2; the match to TRBD1 covers 10 bases. The TCR comes from an adult in good health. The CDR3 protein is CASSPGTGVYGYTF. CDR3 bases: TGTGCCAGCAGCCCGGGGACAGGGGTCTATGGCTACACCTTC.